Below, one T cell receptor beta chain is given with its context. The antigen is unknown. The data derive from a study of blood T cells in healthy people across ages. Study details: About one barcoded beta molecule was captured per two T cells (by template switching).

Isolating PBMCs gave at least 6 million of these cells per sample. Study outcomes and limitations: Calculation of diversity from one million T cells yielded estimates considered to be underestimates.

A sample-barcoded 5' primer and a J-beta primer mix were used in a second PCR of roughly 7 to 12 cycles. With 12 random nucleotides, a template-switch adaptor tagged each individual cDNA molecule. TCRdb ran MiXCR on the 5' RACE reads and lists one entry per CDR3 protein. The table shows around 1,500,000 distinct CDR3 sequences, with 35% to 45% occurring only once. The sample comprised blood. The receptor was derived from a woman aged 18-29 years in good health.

The CDR3 sequence is CASRTGTQDGNLFF. CDR3 in DNA: TGCGCCAGCAGAACTGGGACGCAGGATGGAAACCTGTTTTTT. This chain uses TRBV5-1 with TRBJ1-4, with D tentatively TRBD1 (5 bases). Germline loops: CDR1 SGHRS, CDR2 YFSETQ. CDR3 length: 14 residues. V was trimmed by 5 bases and J by 14 bases, leaving 22 bases between them.